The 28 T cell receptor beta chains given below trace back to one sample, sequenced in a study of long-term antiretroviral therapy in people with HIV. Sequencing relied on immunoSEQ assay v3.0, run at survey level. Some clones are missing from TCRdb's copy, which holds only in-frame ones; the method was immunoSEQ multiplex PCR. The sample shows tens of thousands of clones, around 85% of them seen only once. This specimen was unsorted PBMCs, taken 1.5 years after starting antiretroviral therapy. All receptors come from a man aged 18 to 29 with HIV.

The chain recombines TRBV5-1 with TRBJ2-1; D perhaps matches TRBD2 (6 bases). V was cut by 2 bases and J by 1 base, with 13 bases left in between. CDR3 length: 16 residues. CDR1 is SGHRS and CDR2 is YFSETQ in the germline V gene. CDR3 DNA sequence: TGCGCCAGCAGCTTCGGGGGAACTGGGTCCTACAATGAGCAGTTCTTC. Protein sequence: CASSFGGTGSYNEQFF.

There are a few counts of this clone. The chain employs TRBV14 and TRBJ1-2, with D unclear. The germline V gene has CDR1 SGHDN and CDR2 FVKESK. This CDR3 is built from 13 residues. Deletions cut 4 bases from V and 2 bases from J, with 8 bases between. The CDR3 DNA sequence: TGTGCCAGCAGCCTCGGACGGAACTATGGCTACACCTTC. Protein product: CASSLGRNYGYTF.

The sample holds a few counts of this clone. As DNA, the CDR3 is TGTGCCAGCAGCTACCAGGGGGCGTCTAACTATGGCTACACCTTC. It yields the protein CASSYQGASNYGYTF. The V gene is TRBV7-9, the J gene TRBJ1-2; 8 bases are shared with TRBD1. Losses at the gene ends were 4 bases for V and 0 bases for J; bases not matched to a gene: 4. Germline V gives CDR1 SEHNR, CDR2 FQNEAQ (reference sequence). This CDR3 region has 15 residues.

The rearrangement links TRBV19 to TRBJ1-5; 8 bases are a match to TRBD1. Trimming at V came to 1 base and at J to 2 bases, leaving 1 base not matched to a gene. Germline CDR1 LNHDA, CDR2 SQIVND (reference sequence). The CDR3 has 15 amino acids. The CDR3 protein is CASSIGTGRNQPQHF. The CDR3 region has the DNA TGTGCCAGTAGTATAGGGACAGGGCGCAATCAGCCCCAGCATTTT. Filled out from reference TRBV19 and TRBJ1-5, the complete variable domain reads DGGITQSPKYLFRKEGQNVTLSCEQNLNHDAMYWYRQDPGQGLRLIYYSQIVNDFQKGDIAEGYSVSREKKESFPLTVTSAQKNPTAFYLCASSIGTGRNQPQHFGDGTRLSIL.

CDR3 sequence (DNA): TGTGCCAGCAGTGTAGACGGATCAAAAATCGAAAAACTGTTTTTT. Translation: CASSVDGSKIEKLFF. This rearrangement joins TRBV6-1 to TRBJ1-4; D not resolved. The CDR3 length is 15 residues. With 4 bases removed from V and 8 bases from J, the gap between germline ends came to 17 bases. Germline assignment: CDR1 MNHNS and CDR2 SASEGT.

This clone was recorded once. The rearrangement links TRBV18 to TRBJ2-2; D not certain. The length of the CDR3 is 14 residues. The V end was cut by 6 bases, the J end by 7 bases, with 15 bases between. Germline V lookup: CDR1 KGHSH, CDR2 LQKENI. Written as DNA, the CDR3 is TGTGCCAGCTCGCTAAAAGAGGTCCACGGGGAGCTGTTTTTT. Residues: CASSLKEVHGELFF. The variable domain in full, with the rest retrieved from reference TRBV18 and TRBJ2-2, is NAGVMQNPRHLVRRRGQEARLRCSPMKGHSHVYWYRQLPEEGLKFMVYLQKENIIDESGMPKERFSAEFPKEGPSILRIQQVVRGDSAAYFCASSLKEVHGELFFGEGSRLTVL.

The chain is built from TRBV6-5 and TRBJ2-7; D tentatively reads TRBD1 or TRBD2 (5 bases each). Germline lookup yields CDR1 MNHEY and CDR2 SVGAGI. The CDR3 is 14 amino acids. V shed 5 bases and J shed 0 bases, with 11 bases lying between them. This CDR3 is CASSPGTDSYEQYF. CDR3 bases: TGTGCCAGCAGTCCCGGGACGGACTCCTACGAGCAGTACTTC.

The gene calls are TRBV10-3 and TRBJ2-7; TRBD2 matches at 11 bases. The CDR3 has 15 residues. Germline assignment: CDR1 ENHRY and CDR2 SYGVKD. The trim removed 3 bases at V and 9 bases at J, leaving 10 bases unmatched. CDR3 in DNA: TGTGCCATCAGTGACTATGGGACTAGCGGAGAGGGGCAGTACTTC. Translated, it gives CAISDYGTSGEGQYF.

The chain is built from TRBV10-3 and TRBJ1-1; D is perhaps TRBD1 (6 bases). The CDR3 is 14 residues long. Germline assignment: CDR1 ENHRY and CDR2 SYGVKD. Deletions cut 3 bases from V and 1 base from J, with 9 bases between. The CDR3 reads CAISDGGQNTEAFF. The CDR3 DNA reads TGTGCCATCAGTGACGGGGGGCAGAACACTGAAGCTTTCTTT.

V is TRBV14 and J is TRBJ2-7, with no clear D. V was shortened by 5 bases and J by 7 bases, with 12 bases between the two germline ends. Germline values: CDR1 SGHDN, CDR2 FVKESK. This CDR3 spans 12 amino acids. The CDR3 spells CASSDLLGEQYF. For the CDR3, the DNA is TGTGCCAGCAGCGATCTATTGGGGGAGCAGTACTTC.

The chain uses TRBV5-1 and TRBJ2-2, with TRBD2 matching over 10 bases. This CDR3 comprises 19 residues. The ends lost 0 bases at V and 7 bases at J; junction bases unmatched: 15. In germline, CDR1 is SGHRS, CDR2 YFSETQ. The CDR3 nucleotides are TGCGCCAGCAGCTTGGTTGGTTCCGGCGGGACTAGCGCCTTCGGGGAGCTGTTTTTT. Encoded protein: CASSLVGSGGTSAFGELFF.

This CDR3 is CSVANPGLAGMGEQYF. The CDR3 region has the DNA TGCAGCGTGGCAAACCCGGGACTAGCGGGAATGGGTGAGCAGTACTTC. J is TRBJ2-7 and V is TRBV29-1, with TRBD2 matching over 13 bases. Germline CDR1 reads SQVTM; CDR2 reads ANQGSEA. The junction had 15 bases not matched to a gene; V was cut back by 6 bases and J by 7 bases. The CDR3 runs 16 residues.

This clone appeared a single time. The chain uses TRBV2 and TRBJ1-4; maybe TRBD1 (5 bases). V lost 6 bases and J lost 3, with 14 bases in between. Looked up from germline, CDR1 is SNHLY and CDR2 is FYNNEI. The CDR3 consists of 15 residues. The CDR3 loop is CASRRQGEANEKLFF. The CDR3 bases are TGTGCCAGCAGGCGGCAGGGAGAAGCTAATGAAAAACTGTTTTTT. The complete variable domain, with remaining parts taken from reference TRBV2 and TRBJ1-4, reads EPEVTQTPSHQVTQMGQEVILRCVPISNHLYFYWYRQILGQKVEFLVSFYNNEISEKSEIFDDQFSVERPDGSNFTLKIRSTKLEDSAMYFCASRRQGEANEKLFFGSGTQLSVL.

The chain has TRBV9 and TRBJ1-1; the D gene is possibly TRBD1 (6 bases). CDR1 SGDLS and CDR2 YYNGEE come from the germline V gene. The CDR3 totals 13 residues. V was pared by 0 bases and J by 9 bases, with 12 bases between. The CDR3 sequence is CASSVDATGKAFF. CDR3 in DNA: TGTGCCAGCAGCGTAGATGCAACAGGGAAAGCTTTCTTT.

This CDR3 is CASSRRDRVEDGYTF. The CDR3 DNA reads TGTGCCAGCAGCAGAAGGGACAGGGTCGAGGATGGCTACACCTTC. The chain employs TRBV7-9 and TRBJ1-2, with 9 bases aligning to TRBD1. This CDR3 has 15 amino acids. CDR1 is SEHNR, CDR2 FQNEAQ, per germline (reference sequence). Trimming removed 5 bases from V and 6 bases from J; junction bases left unmatched: 10.

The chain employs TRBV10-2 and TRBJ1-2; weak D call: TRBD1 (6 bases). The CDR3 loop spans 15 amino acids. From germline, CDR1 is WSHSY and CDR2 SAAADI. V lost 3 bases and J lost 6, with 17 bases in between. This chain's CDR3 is CASSDGGKGVHGYTF. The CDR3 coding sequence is TGCGCCAGCAGTGATGGGGGGAAGGGGGTCCATGGCTACACCTTC.

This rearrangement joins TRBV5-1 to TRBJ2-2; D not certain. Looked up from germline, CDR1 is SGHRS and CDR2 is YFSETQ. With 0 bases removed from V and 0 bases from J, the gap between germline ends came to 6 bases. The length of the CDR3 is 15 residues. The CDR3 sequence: CASSLDPPNTGELFF. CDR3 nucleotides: TGCGCCAGCAGCTTGGATCCTCCGAACACCGGGGAGCTGTTTTTT.

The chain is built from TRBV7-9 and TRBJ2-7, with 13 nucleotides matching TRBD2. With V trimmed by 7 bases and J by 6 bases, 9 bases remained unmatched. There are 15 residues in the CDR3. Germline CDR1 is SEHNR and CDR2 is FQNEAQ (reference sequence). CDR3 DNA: TGTGCCAGCAACGGACTAGCGGGAGCCATCGGCGAGCAGTACTTC. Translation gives CASNGLAGAIGEQYF. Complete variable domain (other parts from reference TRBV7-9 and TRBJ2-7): DTGVSQNPRHKITKRGQNVTFRCDPISEHNRLYWYRQTLGQGPEFLTYFQNEAQLEKSRLLSDRFSAERPKGSFSTLEIQRTEQGDSAMYLCASNGLAGAIGEQYFGPGTRLTVT.

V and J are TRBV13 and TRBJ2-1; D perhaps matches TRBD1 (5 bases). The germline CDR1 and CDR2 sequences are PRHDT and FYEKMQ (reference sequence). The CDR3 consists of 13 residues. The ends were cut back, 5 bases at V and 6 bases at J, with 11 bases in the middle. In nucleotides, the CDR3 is TGTGCCAGCAGCGTCAGGGTTACCAATGAGCAGTTCTTC. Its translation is CASSVRVTNEQFF.

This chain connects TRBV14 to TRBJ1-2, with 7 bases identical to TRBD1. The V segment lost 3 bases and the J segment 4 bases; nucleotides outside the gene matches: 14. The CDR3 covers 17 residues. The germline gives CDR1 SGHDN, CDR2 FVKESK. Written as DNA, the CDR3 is TGTGCCAGCAGCCACTGGAGTCAGGGGGAATCCCCCTATGGCTACACCTTC. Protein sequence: CASSHWSQGESPYGYTF.

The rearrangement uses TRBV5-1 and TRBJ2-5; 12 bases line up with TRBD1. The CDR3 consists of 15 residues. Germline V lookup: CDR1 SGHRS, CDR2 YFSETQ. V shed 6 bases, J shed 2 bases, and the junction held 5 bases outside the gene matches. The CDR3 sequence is CASNRDRGPQETQYF. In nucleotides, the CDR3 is TGCGCCAGCAACCGGGACAGGGGGCCACAAGAGACCCAGTACTTC. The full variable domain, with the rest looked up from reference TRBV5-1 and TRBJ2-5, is KAGVTQTPRYLIKTRGQQVTLSCSPISGHRSVSWYQQTPGQGLQFLFEYFSETQRNKGNFPGRFSGRQFSNSRSEMNVSTLELGDSALYLCASNRDRGPQETQYFGPGTRLLVL.

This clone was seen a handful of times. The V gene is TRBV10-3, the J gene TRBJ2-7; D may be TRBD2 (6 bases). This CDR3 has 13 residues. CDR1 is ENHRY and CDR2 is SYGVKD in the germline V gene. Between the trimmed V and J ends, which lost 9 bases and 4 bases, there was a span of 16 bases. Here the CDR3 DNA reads TGTGCCATATCCGGGACTCCGGCTTACGAGCAGTACTTC. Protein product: CAISGTPAYEQYF.

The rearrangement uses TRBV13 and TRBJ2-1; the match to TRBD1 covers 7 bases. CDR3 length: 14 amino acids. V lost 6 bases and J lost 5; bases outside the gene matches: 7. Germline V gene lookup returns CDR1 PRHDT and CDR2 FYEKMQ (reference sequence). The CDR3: CASRRQGINNEQFF. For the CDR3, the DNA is TGTGCCAGCAGAAGACAGGGTATTAACAATGAGCAGTTCTTC.

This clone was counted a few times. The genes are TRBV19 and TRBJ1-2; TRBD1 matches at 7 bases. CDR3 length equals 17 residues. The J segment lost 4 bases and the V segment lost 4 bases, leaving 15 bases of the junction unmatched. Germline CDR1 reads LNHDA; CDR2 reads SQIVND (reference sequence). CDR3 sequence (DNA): TGTGCCAGTAGTAGTTCCCGGGGACAGAACGGTATCTATGGCTACACCTTC. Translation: CASSSSRGQNGIYGYTF.

The CDR3 is CASSITGSTEAFF. CDR3 in DNA: TGTGCCAGTAGTATCACAGGGAGCACTGAAGCTTTCTTT. V usage is TRBV19 and J usage is TRBJ1-1, with D possibly TRBD1 on 6 matching bases. Trimming removed 3 bases at V and 4 bases at J, with 9 bases between. The CDR3 is 13 residues long. Per the germline V gene, CDR1 is LNHDA and CDR2 is SQIVND (reference sequence). Full variable domain (missing parts from reference TRBV19 and TRBJ1-1): DGGITQSPKYLFRKEGQNVTLSCEQNLNHDAMYWYRQDPGQGLRLIYYSQIVNDFQKGDIAEGYSVSREKKESFPLTVTSAQKNPTAFYLCASSITGSTEAFFGQGTRLTVV.

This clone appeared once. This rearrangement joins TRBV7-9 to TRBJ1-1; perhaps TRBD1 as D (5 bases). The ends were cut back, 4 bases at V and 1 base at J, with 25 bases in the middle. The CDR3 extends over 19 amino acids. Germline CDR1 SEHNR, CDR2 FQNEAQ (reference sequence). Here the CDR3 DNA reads TGTGCCAGCAGCTCCGATCTGCCCAGGGTTATAAGGACGAACACTGAAGCTTTCTTT. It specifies CASSSDLPRVIRTNTEAFF.

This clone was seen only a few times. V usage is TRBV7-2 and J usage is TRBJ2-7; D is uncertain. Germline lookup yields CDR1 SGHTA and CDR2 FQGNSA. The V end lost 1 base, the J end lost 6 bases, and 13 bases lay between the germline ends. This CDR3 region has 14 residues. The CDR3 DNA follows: TGTGCCAGCAGCTTAGAGGCCGGAATAGGCGAGCAGTACTTC. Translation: CASSLEAGIGEQYF. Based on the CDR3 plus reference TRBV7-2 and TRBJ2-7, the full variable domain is GAGVSQSPSNKVTEKGKDVELRCDPISGHTALYWYRQSLGQGLEFLIYFQGNSAPDKSGLPSDRFSAERTGGSVSTLTIQRTQQEDSAVYLCASSLEAGIGEQYFGPGTRLTVT.

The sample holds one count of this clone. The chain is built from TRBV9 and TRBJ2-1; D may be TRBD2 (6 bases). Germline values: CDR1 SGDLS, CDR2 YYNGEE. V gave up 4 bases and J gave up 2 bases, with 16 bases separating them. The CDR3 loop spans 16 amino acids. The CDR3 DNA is TGTGCCAGCAGCCCCCGGGGAGGAGGTACCTACAATGAGCAGTTCTTC. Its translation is CASSPRGGGTYNEQFF. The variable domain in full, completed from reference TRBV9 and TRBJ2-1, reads DSGVTQTPKHLITATGQRVTLRCSPRSGDLSVYWYQQSLDQGLQFLIQYYNGEERAKGNILERFSAQQFPDLHSELNLSSLELGDSALYFCASSPRGGGTYNEQFFGPGTRLTVL.